Presented here are 11 T cell receptor beta chains from one specimen sequenced in a study of T cell responses to AZD1222 COVID-19 vaccine. Using immunoSEQ multiplex PCR, the repertoire was profiled, and TCRdb retains in-frame clones only, with some absent. This sample has more than 85,000 clones; 70% to 90% occur once, and the top ten carry around 10%. The material was peripheral blood, obtained on day 0 of AZD1222 vaccination. The receptors were sampled from an adult in good health.

This chain uses TRBV11-1 with TRBJ2-2, with 9 nucleotides matching TRBD2. V shed 5 bases, J shed 6 bases, and the junction held 7 bases outside the gene matches. The CDR3 consists of 15 residues. The V gene's germline CDR1 is SGHAT and CDR2 FQDESV (reference sequence). CDR3 in DNA: TGTGCCAGCAGCGCCAGCGGGAGGCATCCCGGGGAGCTGTTTTTT. Amino acids: CASSASGRHPGELFF.

This clone was observed a handful of times. The rearrangement uses TRBV5-1 and TRBJ2-3; unclear D gene. The germline V gene encodes CDR1 SGHRS and CDR2 YFSETQ. The V gene lost 2 bases and the J gene lost 6 bases, with 4 bases spanning the gap. The CDR3 sequence is 11 residues long. For the CDR3, the DNA is TGCGCCAGCAGCTTTCTGGATACGCAGTATTTT. Residues: CASSFLDTQYF.

The chain has TRBV6-5 and TRBJ1-3, with D tentatively TRBD1 (5 bases). With 7 bases removed from V and 4 bases from J, the gap between germline ends came to 11 bases. CDR3 length equals 13 residues. The germline V gene has CDR1 MNHEY and CDR2 SVGAGI. The CDR3 spells CASNQGRGNTIYF. The CDR3 coding sequence is TGTGCCAGCAACCAGGGTAGAGGAAACACCATATATTTT.

The chain joins TRBV6-5 to TRBJ2-4; D is ambiguous. CDR3 length: 15 amino acids. Trimming cost V 2 bases and J 0 bases, with 8 bases left between them. In germline, CDR1 is MNHEY, CDR2 SVGAGI. The CDR3 sequence is CASSYPELAKNIQYF. In DNA form, the CDR3 reads TGTGCCAGCAGTTACCCGGAACTAGCCAAAAACATTCAGTACTTC.

The sample holds a few counts of this clone. The chain carries TRBV3-1 (or the pseudogene TRBV3-2) and TRBJ1-6, with D possibly TRBD1 on 6 matching bases. V lost 2 bases, J lost 10 bases, and 15 bases lay in between. The CDR3 is 15 amino acids. Germline CDR1 and CDR2: LGHDT and YNNKEL (reference sequence). The CDR3 region is CASSQFQGLQSPLHF. The CDR3 region has the DNA TGTGCCAGCAGCCAATTTCAGGGGTTACAATCACCCCTCCACTTT.

This sequence joins TRBV11-2 and TRBJ2-3, with 13 bases lining up with TRBD2. After removal of 3 bases from V and 4 bases from J, the junction contained 7 bases not matched to a gene. The V gene's germline CDR1 is SGHAT and CDR2 FQNNGV. The CDR3 contains 17 residues. The DNA of the CDR3 is TGTGCCAGCAGCTTCGATGGACTAGCGGGAGCACCAGATACGCAGTATTTT. Residues: CASSFDGLAGAPDTQYF.

In nucleotides, the CDR3 is TGCAGTGCTAGTAGACCCATGGACAGGGGGCAGTACTTC. Translation gives CSASRPMDRGQYF. The chain links TRBV20-1 to TRBJ2-7; 9 bases line up with TRBD1. Trimming at V came to 3 bases and at J to 9 bases, leaving 9 bases not matched to a gene. The CDR3 runs to 13 residues. From germline, CDR1 is DFQATT and CDR2 SNEGSKA (reference sequence).

The chain uses TRBV5-1 and TRBJ2-1; a weak D match, TRBD2 (6 bases). The CDR3 contains 15 residues. Germline CDR1 reads SGHRS; CDR2 reads YFSETQ. Trimming took 7 bases from V and 6 from J, leaving 20 bases between them. The CDR3 coding sequence is TGCGCCAGCTCCACAAGGGAGGCCGGAGCCAATGAGCAGTTCTTC. Translated, it gives CASSTREAGANEQFF.

The V call is TRBV5-1, the J call TRBJ2-2; D possibly corresponds to TRBD2 (5 bases). The CDR3 covers 13 residues. V gave up 2 bases and J gave up 4 bases, with 6 bases separating them. Germline-derived CDR1 and CDR2 are SGHRS and YFSETQ. This CDR3 is CASSFEGTGELFF. CDR3 nucleotides: TGCGCCAGCAGCTTTGAGGGCACCGGGGAGCTGTTTTTT.

This rearrangement joins TRBV9 to TRBJ2-3; TRBD1 aligns across 7 bases. CDR1 and CDR2 from the germline V gene are SGDLS and YYNGEE. With 6 bases clipped from V and 0 bases from J, the junction kept 7 bases outside the gene matches. CDR3 length equals 15 residues. DNA for the CDR3: TGTGCCAGCAACCCGGGACAGACGAGCACAGATACGCAGTATTTT. Residues: CASNPGQTSTDTQYF. Drawing the rest from reference TRBV9 and TRBJ2-3, the complete variable domain is DSGVTQTPKHLITATGQRVTLRCSPRSGDLSVYWYQQSLDQGLQFLIQYYNGEERAKGNILERFSAQQFPDLHSELNLSSLELGDSALYFCASNPGQTSTDTQYFGPGTRLTVL.

The J gene is TRBJ2-1, the V gene TRBV5-1, with 10 bases identical to TRBD2. CDR1 is SGHRS and CDR2 is YFSETQ in the germline V gene. CDR3 length: 15 amino acids. The V segment lost 8 bases and the J segment 2 bases; nucleotides outside the gene matches: 7. The CDR3 reads CASTNLAGAYNEQFF. DNA of the CDR3: TGCGCCAGTACAAATCTAGCGGGAGCCTACAATGAGCAGTTCTTC.